This T cell receptor (beta chain) was sequenced for a study of blood T cell repertoires in COVID-19. Study as a whole: Material from acute and convalescent COVID-19 was sourced from the United States, Italy and Spain. In each case, the material was cDNA or gDNA derived from T cells, B-cell-depleted T cells, or PBMCs.

The CDR3 contains 14 residues. Losses at the gene ends were 7 bases for V and 0 bases for J; bases not matched to a gene: 5. Germline CDR1 and CDR2: SNHLY and FYNNEI. Original data processing: The authors estimated nucleated cell counts from reference gene primer amplification. Only in-frame clones appear in the TCRdb table, and some are missing; sequencing was by immunoSEQ multiplex PCR. V, J and clone size are those of that table, while D and trimming were read from the DNA. The top ten clones hold 2.5% to 3% of a sample with about 150,000 clones, around 89% of them seen once. The chain couples TRBV2 to TRBJ1-1; 7 positions match TRBD1. The TCR comes from a man aged 60 to 69 with active or convalescent COVID-19. Sequencing input: peripheral blood. CDR3 amino acids: CASIPDRMNTEAFF. The DNA for the CDR3 is TGTGCCAGCATTCCGGACAGGATGAACACTGAAGCTTTCTTT.